This is a list of T cell receptor beta chains from one sample in a study of blood T cell repertoires in COVID-19. Data came from immunoSEQ multiplex PCR; TCRdb stores just in-frame clones and leaves some out. Of approximately 200,000 clones listed, 83% are singletons. The sample comprised peripheral blood. These receptors were obtained from a woman aged 45-65 years with acute or convalescent COVID-19. Both conserved end residues are part of each CDR3. The order of the fields is CDR3 protein, J gene, V gene.

cdr3_aa: CASSSGQQGEAFF
j_call: TRBJ1-1
v_call: TRBV7-6

cdr3_aa: CAGNSGRAGEETQYF
j_call: TRBJ2-5
v_call: TRBV10-3

cdr3_aa: CASSLGRLDTQYF
j_call: TRBJ2-3
v_call: TRBV7-2

cdr3_aa: CASSSLHGQGGGYTF
j_call: TRBJ1-2
v_call: TRBV9

cdr3_aa: CASSPPGGAEAFF
j_call: TRBJ1-1
v_call: TRBV11-2

cdr3_aa: CASSPTRENNQPQHF
j_call: TRBJ1-5
v_call: TRBV18

cdr3_aa: CASRKTSGTGNQPQHF
j_call: TRBJ1-5
v_call: TRBV28

cdr3_aa: CASSSTRTGNTEAFF
j_call: TRBJ1-1
v_call: TRBV6-5

cdr3_aa: CAISEDPGLSYLFTDTQYF
j_call: TRBJ2-3
v_call: TRBV10-3

cdr3_aa: CASSPGLAGGQRETQYF
j_call: TRBJ2-5
v_call: TRBV7-8

cdr3_aa: CASSARDSQDTIPYNEQFF
j_call: TRBJ2-1
v_call: TRBV21-1

cdr3_aa: CASSQPEAGRHEQYF
j_call: TRBJ2-7
v_call: TRBV4-2

cdr3_aa: CASSQSSPGGWNEQFF
j_call: TRBJ2-1
v_call: TRBV4-2

cdr3_aa: CASSRDRVNTEAFF
j_call: TRBJ1-1
v_call: TRBV7-2

cdr3_aa: CASSPGTGTPGNTIYF
j_call: TRBJ1-3
v_call: TRBV7-9

cdr3_aa: CASGYRGLTDTQYF
j_call: TRBJ2-3
v_call: TRBV7-9

cdr3_aa: CASSPTSGAREQYF
j_call: TRBJ2-7
v_call: TRBV11-2

cdr3_aa: CASSESSDRVYGYTF
j_call: TRBJ1-2
v_call: TRBV10-1

cdr3_aa: CASSESPTGLIATNEKLFF
j_call: TRBJ1-4
v_call: TRBV6-1

cdr3_aa: CASSEAPSGGNTQYF
j_call: TRBJ2-3
v_call: TRBV2

cdr3_aa: CASTPSGRYEQFF
j_call: TRBJ2-1
v_call: TRBV5-1

cdr3_aa: CASSQDSQPQHF
j_call: TRBJ1-5
v_call: TRBV3-1/TRBV3-2

cdr3_aa: CASSLPGRYGYTF
j_call: TRBJ1-2
v_call: TRBV7-9

cdr3_aa: CASSLAATGNQPQHF
j_call: TRBJ1-5
v_call: TRBV7-6

cdr3_aa: CASRDFGDHSNQPQHF
j_call: TRBJ1-5
v_call: TRBV28

cdr3_aa: CASSLSPGQGKDGYTF
j_call: TRBJ1-2
v_call: TRBV5-5

cdr3_aa: CASSDLGQSAYEQYF
j_call: TRBJ2-7
v_call: TRBV5-5

cdr3_aa: CASSHQTGQGTEAFF
j_call: TRBJ1-1
v_call: TRBV2

cdr3_aa: CASSQEPSQGLEQFF
j_call: TRBJ2-1
v_call: TRBV4-2

cdr3_aa: CASSLARGVAFF
j_call: TRBJ1-1
v_call: TRBV7-8

cdr3_aa: CASSQDATGPYGYTF
j_call: TRBJ1-2
v_call: TRBV4-1

cdr3_aa: CATSDTRPGNNYGYTF
j_call: TRBJ1-2
v_call: TRBV24-1

cdr3_aa: CASSPNSAFTDTQYF
j_call: TRBJ2-3
v_call: TRBV11-3

cdr3_aa: CASGEGHQNTEAFF
j_call: TRBJ1-1
v_call: TRBV7-2

cdr3_aa: CATARDWKNTEAFF
j_call: TRBJ1-1
v_call: TRBV24-1

cdr3_aa: CASSYSMRTTSTYEQYF
j_call: TRBJ2-7
v_call: TRBV6-2/TRBV6-3

cdr3_aa: CASSLFDPNMGLGQTF
j_call: TRBJ1-2
v_call: TRBV5-1

cdr3_aa: CATSRDRGRSEQYF
j_call: TRBJ2-7
v_call: TRBV15

cdr3_aa: CASSLAFQYTEAFF
j_call: TRBJ1-1
v_call: TRBV5-1

cdr3_aa: CSASSGLANNEQFF
j_call: TRBJ2-1
v_call: TRBV20-1

cdr3_aa: CASDSGGATNTEAFF
j_call: TRBJ1-1
v_call: TRBV19

cdr3_aa: CASSHTYEQYF
j_call: TRBJ2-7
v_call: TRBV14

cdr3_aa: CASGEQGHYGYTF
j_call: TRBJ1-2
v_call: TRBV5-1

cdr3_aa: CASSLDRLNTEAFF
j_call: TRBJ1-1
v_call: TRBV5-8

cdr3_aa: CASSVHGQGMDSNNEQFF
j_call: TRBJ2-1
v_call: TRBV9

cdr3_aa: CASSRVQGNTEAFF
j_call: TRBJ1-1
v_call: TRBV3-1/TRBV3-2

cdr3_aa: CASILGTGPSYEQYF
j_call: TRBJ2-7
v_call: TRBV6-5

cdr3_aa: CATRQSGEKLFF
j_call: TRBJ1-4
v_call: TRBV6-1

cdr3_aa: CASSVGLTSSTDTQYF
j_call: TRBJ2-3
v_call: TRBV9

cdr3_aa: CASSTPGQGAETQYF
j_call: TRBJ2-5
v_call: TRBV4-1

cdr3_aa: CASSFPKLLNEQFF
j_call: TRBJ2-1
v_call: TRBV28

cdr3_aa: CAISRTGDSPLHF
j_call: TRBJ1-6
v_call: TRBV10-3